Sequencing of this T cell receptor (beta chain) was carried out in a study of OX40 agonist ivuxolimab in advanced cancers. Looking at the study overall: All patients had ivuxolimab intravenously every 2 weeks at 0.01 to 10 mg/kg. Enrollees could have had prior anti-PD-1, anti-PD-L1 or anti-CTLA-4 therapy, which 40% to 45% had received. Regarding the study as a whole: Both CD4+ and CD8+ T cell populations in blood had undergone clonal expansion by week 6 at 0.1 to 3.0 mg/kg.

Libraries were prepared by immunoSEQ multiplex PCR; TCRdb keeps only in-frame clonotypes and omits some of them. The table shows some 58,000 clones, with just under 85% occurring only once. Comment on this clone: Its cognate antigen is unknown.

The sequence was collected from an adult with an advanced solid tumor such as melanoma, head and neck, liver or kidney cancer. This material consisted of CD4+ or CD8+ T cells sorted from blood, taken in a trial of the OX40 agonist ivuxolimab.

The CDR3 sequence is CASSSAQNGGYEQYF. DNA for the CDR3: TGTGCCAGCAGCTCAGCCCAAAACGGGGGGTACGAGCAGTACTTC. The J gene is TRBJ2-7, the V gene TRBV7-6; 7 bases agree with TRBD2. CDR3 length equals 15 residues. The trim removed 4 bases at V and 4 bases at J, leaving 10 bases unmatched. The germline V gene encodes CDR1 SGHVS and CDR2 FNYEAQ. The full variable domain, with the rest looked up from reference TRBV7-6 and TRBJ2-7, is GAGVSQSPRYKVTKRGQDVALRCDPISGHVSLYWYRQALGQGPEFLTYFNYEAQQDKSGLPNDRFSAERPEGSISTLTIQRTEQRDSAMYRCASSSAQNGGYEQYFGPGTRLTVT.